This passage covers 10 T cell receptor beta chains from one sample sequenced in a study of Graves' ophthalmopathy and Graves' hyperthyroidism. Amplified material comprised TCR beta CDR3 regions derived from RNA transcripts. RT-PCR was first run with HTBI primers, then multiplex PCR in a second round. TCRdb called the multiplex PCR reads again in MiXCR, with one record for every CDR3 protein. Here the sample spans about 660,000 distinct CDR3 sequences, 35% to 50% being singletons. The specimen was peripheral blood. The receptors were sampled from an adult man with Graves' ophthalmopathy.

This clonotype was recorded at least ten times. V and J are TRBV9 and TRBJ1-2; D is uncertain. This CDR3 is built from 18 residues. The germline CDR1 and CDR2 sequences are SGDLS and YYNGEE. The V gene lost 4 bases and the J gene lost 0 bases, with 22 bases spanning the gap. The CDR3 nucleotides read TGTGCCAGCAGCACCTCCACCGGGCCCCGCGATCCTAACTATGGCTACACCTTC. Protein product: CASSTSTGPRDPNYGYTF. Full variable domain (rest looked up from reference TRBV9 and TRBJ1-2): DSGVTQTPKHLITATGQRVTLRCSPRSGDLSVYWYQQSLDQGLQFLIQYYNGEERAKGNILERFSAQQFPDLHSELNLSSLELGDSALYFCASSTSTGPRDPNYGYTFGSGTRLTVV.

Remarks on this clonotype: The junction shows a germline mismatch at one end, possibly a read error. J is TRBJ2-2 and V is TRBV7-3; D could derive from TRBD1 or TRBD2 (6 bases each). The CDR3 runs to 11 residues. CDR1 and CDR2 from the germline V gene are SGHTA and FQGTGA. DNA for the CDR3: TGTGCCAGCAGGACAGGAGGGGAGCAGTTTTTT. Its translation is CASRTGGEQFF.

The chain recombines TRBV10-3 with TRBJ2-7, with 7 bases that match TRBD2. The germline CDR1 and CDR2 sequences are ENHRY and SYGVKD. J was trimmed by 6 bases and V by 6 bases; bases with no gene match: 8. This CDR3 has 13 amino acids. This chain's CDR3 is CAIRQAGSFEQYF. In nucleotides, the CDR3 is TGTGCCATCAGACAAGCGGGGTCTTTCGAGCAGTACTTC.

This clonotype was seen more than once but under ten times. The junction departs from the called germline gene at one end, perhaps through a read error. CDR3 coding DNA: TGTGCCAGTAGCTTGGGGGCGAGCACCGGGGAGCTGTTTTTT. Its protein product is CASSLGASTGELFF. The chain recombines TRBV5-4 with TRBJ2-2; TRBD1 might be the D (6 bases). CDR3 length: 14 residues. Germline CDR1 is SGHNT and CDR2 is YYREEE (reference sequence).

DNA of the CDR3: TGTGCCAGCTCCCTAGGGGAGGGGGGGAACACCGGGGAGCTGTTTTTT. Translation: CASSLGEGGNTGELFF. The chain carries TRBV25-1 and TRBJ2-2, with D perhaps matching TRBD2 (7 bases). The V gene lost 8 bases and the J gene lost 1 base, with 17 bases spanning the gap. The germline V gene encodes CDR1 MGHDK and CDR2 SYGVNS. This CDR3 comprises 16 residues.

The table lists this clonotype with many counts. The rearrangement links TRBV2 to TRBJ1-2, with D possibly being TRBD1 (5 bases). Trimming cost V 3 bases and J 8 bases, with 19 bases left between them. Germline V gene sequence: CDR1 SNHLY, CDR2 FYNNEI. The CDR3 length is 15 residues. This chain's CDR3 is CASSEKGTAYEGYTF. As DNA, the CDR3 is TGTGCCAGCAGTGAGAAAGGGACGGCGTACGAAGGCTACACCTTC.

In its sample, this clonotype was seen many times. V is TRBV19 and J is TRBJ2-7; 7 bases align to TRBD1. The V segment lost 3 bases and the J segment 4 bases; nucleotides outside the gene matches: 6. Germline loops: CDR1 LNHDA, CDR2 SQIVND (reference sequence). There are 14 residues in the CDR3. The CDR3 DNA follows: TGTGCCAGTAGTATTATGACAGGGCAATACGAGCAGTACTTC. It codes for CASSIMTGQYEQYF. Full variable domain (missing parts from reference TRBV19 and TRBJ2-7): DGGITQSPKYLFRKEGQNVTLSCEQNLNHDAMYWYRQDPGQGLRLIYYSQIVNDFQKGDIAEGYSVSREKKESFPLTVTSAQKNPTAFYLCASSIMTGQYEQYFGPGTRLTVT.

The CDR3 sequence: CASSSRIAGEGNTIYF. CDR3 coding DNA: TGTGCCAGCAGCTCCCGGATTGCAGGAGAGGGAAACACCATATATTTT. This chain links TRBV7-2 with TRBJ1-3; no firm D call. The length of the CDR3 is 16 residues. CDR1 and CDR2 (germline): SGHTA, FQGNSA. V lost 4 bases, J lost 4 bases, and 17 bases lay in between.

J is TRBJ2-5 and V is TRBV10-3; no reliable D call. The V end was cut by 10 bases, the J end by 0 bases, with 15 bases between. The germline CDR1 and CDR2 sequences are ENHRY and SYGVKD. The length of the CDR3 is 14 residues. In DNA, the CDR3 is TGTGCCAGCGGAGATCCTGCGTACCAAGAGACCCAGTACTTC. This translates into CASGDPAYQETQYF.

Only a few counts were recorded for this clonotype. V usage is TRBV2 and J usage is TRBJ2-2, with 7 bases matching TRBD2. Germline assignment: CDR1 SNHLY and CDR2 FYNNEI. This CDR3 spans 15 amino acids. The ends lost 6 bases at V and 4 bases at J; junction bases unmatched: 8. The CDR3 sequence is CASRREAGLTGELFF. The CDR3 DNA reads TGTGCCAGCAGAAGAGAAGCGGGGCTCACCGGGGAGCTGTTTTTT.